The rows below give T cell receptor beta chains drawn from one sample of a study of T cells after yellow fever vaccination. MiXCR was run by TCRdb on the 5' RACE reads, yielding one entry per CDR3 protein. This sample carries 40,000 to 50,000 distinct CDR3 sequences, around 6.5% of them seen once, and the ten largest clones take less than 11%. The sample in question was PBMCs, either bulk or a sorted T-cell subset (CD4+, CD8+, memory, or dextramer-sorted; not recorded which), obtained 45 days after the yellow fever booster vaccination. The source of these receptors is a man in his thirties or forties who received the YFV17D yellow fever vaccine. Each CDR3 is given with its conserved first and last residue. Some rows mark clone size as missing; the rest say once, few, many or name a class of expanded clone.

size	V	J	CDR3
many	TRBV6-2/TRBV6-3	TRBJ2-2	CASSQRQNTGELFF
medium-sized	TRBV7-2	TRBJ2-7	CASSVTPPGEQYF
few	TRBV6-1	TRBJ2-5	CASNMDRASTQYF
.	TRBV7-9	TRBJ1-6	CASSGDRGYNSPLHF
few	TRBV19	TRBJ1-1	CASSIQFRDEAFF
.	TRBV11-1	TRBJ1-3	CASSSRRTAKTSGNTIYF
few	TRBV5-1	TRBJ2-1	CASSLVYGDEQFF
many	TRBV6-5	TRBJ1-6	CASSSTASSYNSPLHF
many	TRBV4-3	TRBJ2-5	CASSRGGAGGETQYF
few	TRBV20-1	TRBJ1-3	CSARDRPGNTIYF
.	TRBV7-9	TRBJ1-3	CASSFEHTGNTIYF
few	TRBV30	TRBJ2-1	CAWSGWTDNEQFF
many	TRBV3-1	TRBJ2-1	CASSDRTSGRVFF
.	TRBV7-2	TRBJ2-1	CASSTGTDNEQFF
.	TRBV11-2	TRBJ1-2	CASSLERLGGASNYGYTF
.	TRBV6-2/TRBV6-3	TRBJ2-1	CASSFRDYNEQFF
.	TRBV10-3	TRBJ2-1	CAITVKGGSSYNEQFF
.	TRBV20-1	TRBJ2-7	CSLEGRSYEQYF
many	TRBV11-2	TRBJ1-4	CASSLGGRDEKLFF
many	TRBV11-2	TRBJ2-1	CASSLAYEQFF
many	TRBV2	TRBJ2-7	CASSEARVGGREQYF
many	TRBV28	TRBJ2-2	CASTPRLANTGELFF
medium-sized	TRBV24-1	TRBJ2-1	CATAASGRFLFF
few	TRBV5-5	TRBJ2-3	CASSLAGRVNTDTQYF
.	TRBV2	TRBJ1-5	CASSLQGSNQPQHF
few	TRBV27	TRBJ2-4	CASSLSGEGIQYF
.	TRBV11-2	TRBJ2-5	CASSLNLAGGFRETQYF
many	TRBV10-3	TRBJ2-5	CAISERGPQETQYF
few	TRBV20-1	TRBJ1-2	CSARDVRTGRRSGGYTF
many	TRBV6-1	TRBJ2-4	CASISRRDIQYF
.	TRBV28	TRBJ2-5	CASRAPGDSDQETQYF
.	TRBV5-1	TRBJ2-3	CASSLAEGVQGTQYF
many	TRBV29-1	TRBJ2-6	CSVGELNSGANVLTF
many	TRBV6-2/TRBV6-3	TRBJ2-2	CASSYVPEGNTGELFF
many	TRBV20-1	TRBJ2-1	CSASTRRTRTSGSYDEQFF
many	TRBV30	TRBJ2-3	CACRMTGVDTQYF
many	TRBV5-1	TRBJ2-3	CASSRGGGTDTQYF
.	TRBV4-3	TRBJ1-2	CASSPRTRYGYTF
few	TRBV20-1	TRBJ2-3	CSASPPLGMISDTQYF
.	TRBV5-1	TRBJ2-1	CASSSTSSGSVYEQFF
few	TRBV7-8	TRBJ2-1	CASRSGTTSGISYNEQFF
many	TRBV7-6	TRBJ2-7	CASSLGWYEQYF
many	TRBV5-1	TRBJ2-3	CASSFSQFDTQYF
few	TRBV5-1	TRBJ2-1	CASSLGREDEQFF
.	TRBV20-1	TRBJ2-3	CSASPAGRGPTDTQYF
many	TRBV5-1	TRBJ2-3	CASSSRWAQGEGDTQYF
many	TRBV12-3/TRBV12-4	TRBJ2-1	CASRVLGGPHNEQFF
many	TRBV6-2/TRBV6-3	TRBJ2-4	CASSHNQGSLAKNIQYF
few	TRBV7-9	TRBJ1-3	CASSLAQLAGNTIYF
many	TRBV4-2	TRBJ2-7	CASSSRDPRGEQYF
many	TRBV10-3	TRBJ2-2	CAISDRTNWTGELFF
medium-sized	TRBV6-5	TRBJ2-3	CASSSRRALSGTQYF
many	TRBV9	TRBJ2-3	CASSVDRATDTQYF
.	TRBV5-5	TRBJ2-4	CASSQMGGKNIQYF
many	TRBV4-3	TRBJ2-7	CASSQEVGPYEQYF
many	TRBV15	TRBJ1-5	CATSREFGDQPQHF